The 28 T cell receptor beta chains below were found in one sample sequenced in a study of Ad26.COV2.S vaccination and SARS-CoV-2 variants. Treatment: about 20 received Ad26.COV2.S at low or high dose, single or two shots; roughly five received placebo; per-sample allocation not given. Sample collection was performed on day 63 after the first vaccine or placebo injection. Sequencing used immunoSEQ multiplex PCR; TCRdb keeps in-frame clones, though not all of them. The table shows 250,000 to 300,000 clones, with about 89% occurring only once. The sequenced sample was peripheral blood, obtained in a trial of Ad26.COV2.S vaccine versus placebo. These receptor sequences come from a person aged 18-65 years who received the Ad26.COV2.S COVID-19 vaccine or a placebo.

This chain connects TRBV14 to TRBJ2-1; 7 nucleotides line up with TRBD1. This CDR3 comprises 16 residues. Trimming removed 2 bases from V and 8 bases from J; junction bases left unmatched: 12. Germline-derived CDR1 and CDR2 are SGHDN and FVKESK. CDR3 loop: CASSQYAERGRDEQFF. In nucleotides, the CDR3 is TGTGCCAGCAGCCAATATGCGGAGAGGGGGCGCGATGAGCAGTTCTTC. The full variable domain, its missing parts supplied by reference TRBV14 and TRBJ2-1, is EAGVTQFPSHSVIEKGQTVTLRCDPISGHDNLYWYRRVMGKEIKFLLHFVKESKQDESGMPNNRFLAERTGGTYSTLKVQPAELEDSGVYFCASSQYAERGRDEQFFGPGTRLTVL.

In the case of this clone: Other DNA sequences in this specimen translate into the identical CDR3. The rearrangement uses TRBV2 and TRBJ2-7; unclear D gene. CDR1 SNHLY and CDR2 FYNNEI come from the germline V gene. The CDR3 has 12 amino acids. V lost 4 bases, J lost 2 bases, and 6 bases lay in between. CDR3 protein: CASSVGPYEQYF. CDR3 nucleotide sequence: TGTGCCAGCAGTGTAGGCCCCTACGAGCAGTACTTC.

This clone has only one observation. V gene TRBV30 combines with J gene TRBJ2-3, with 10 bases matching TRBD1. J gave up 4 bases and V 3 bases, and 13 bases lay outside the gene matches. Germline CDR1 is GTSNPN and CDR2 is SVGIG (reference sequence). The CDR3 runs to 17 residues. The CDR3 DNA follows: TGTGCCTGGAGCGCCCCTACCGGACAGGGGGGCGCAGATACGCAGTATTTT. This gives the protein CAWSAPTGQGGADTQYF.

The CDR3 DNA sequence: TGCAGCGTCCGACTGGTAGGAGGCAATCAGCCCCAGCATTTT. It codes for CSVRLVGGNQPQHF. The chain has TRBV29-1 and TRBJ1-5; no clear D. This CDR3 region has 14 residues. V was cut by 6 bases and J by 2 bases, with 14 bases left in between. Germline CDR1 SQVTM, CDR2 ANQGSEA. Drawing the rest from reference TRBV29-1 and TRBJ1-5, the complete variable domain is SAVISQKPSRDICQRGTSLTIQCQVDSQVTMMFWYRQQPGQSLTLIATANQGSEATYESGFVIDKFPISRPNLTFSTLTVSNMSPEDSSIYLCSVRLVGGNQPQHFGDGTRLSIL.

This chain uses TRBV5-4 with TRBJ1-1; perhaps TRBD1 as D (5 bases). The length of the CDR3 is 14 residues. Trimming shortened V by 4 bases and J by 0 bases, and 10 bases separated the two germline ends. The germline gives CDR1 SGHNT, CDR2 YYREEE (reference sequence). The CDR3 bases are TGTGCCAGCAGCCGGGGGGGGATGAACACTGAAGCTTTCTTT. Translated, it gives CASSRGGMNTEAFF. Combining the CDR3 with reference TRBV5-4 and TRBJ1-1 gives the whole variable domain ETGVTQSPTHLIKTRGQQVTLRCSSQSGHNTVSWYQQALGQGPQFIFQYYREEENGRGNFPPRFSGLQFPNYSSELNVNALELDDSALYLCASSRGGMNTEAFFGQGTRLTVV.

The V gene is TRBV10-3, the J gene TRBJ1-4; weak D call: TRBD1 (6 bases). The CDR3 is made up of 15 amino acids. V was trimmed by 3 bases and J by 4 bases, leaving 12 bases between them. Germline V gene lookup returns CDR1 ENHRY and CDR2 SYGVKD. The CDR3 DNA sequence: TGTGCCATCAGTGAAAGAGGGGGAAGTAATGAAAAACTGTTTTTT. This gives the protein CAISERGGSNEKLFF.

The V gene is TRBV2, the J gene TRBJ2-5; 10 bases are shared with TRBD2. The junction had 8 bases not matched to a gene; V was cut back by 3 bases and J by 10 bases. Germline CDR1 reads SNHLY; CDR2 reads FYNNEI. This CDR3 region has 14 residues. The CDR3 coding sequence is TGTGCCAGCAGTGATCCTAGCGGGGGAAGTATCCAGTACTTC. Its translation: CASSDPSGGSIQYF. Full variable domain (remainder filled in from reference TRBV2 and TRBJ2-5): EPEVTQTPSHQVTQMGQEVILRCVPISNHLYFYWYRQILGQKVEFLVSFYNNEISEKSEIFDDQFSVERPDGSNFTLKIRSTKLEDSAMYFCASSDPSGGSIQYFGPGTRLLVL.

This rearrangement joins TRBV10-3 to TRBJ1-2; maybe TRBD1 (6 bases). Germline loops: CDR1 ENHRY, CDR2 SYGVKD. Trimming cost V 9 bases and J 0 bases, with 17 bases left between them. The CDR3 contains 15 residues. The CDR3 nucleotides are TGTGCCATACAGGATATACAGGGAGCTAACTATGGCTACACCTTC. This sequence encodes CAIQDIQGANYGYTF.

This clone was found once. The gene calls are TRBV4-3 and TRBJ2-3, with a tentative D call TRBD1 (6 bases). The CDR3 runs 13 residues. In germline, CDR1 is LGHNA, CDR2 YSLEER. V shed 9 bases and J shed 3 bases, with 13 bases lying between them. CDR3 sequence: CARAGDPTDTQYF. In DNA, the CDR3 is TGCGCCAGAGCAGGGGATCCGACAGATACGCAGTATTTT.

The chain is built from TRBV6-5 and TRBJ2-4; unclear D gene. CDR1 and CDR2 (germline): MNHEY, SVGAGI. The CDR3 covers 13 residues. Between the trimmed V and J ends, which lost 5 bases and 8 bases, there was a span of 13 bases. The CDR3, as DNA: TGTGCCAGCAGTCAGAGAATCTGGGACATTCAGTACTTC. It is translated as CASSQRIWDIQYF.

In regard to this clone: Other DNA sequences in this sample translate to the same CDR3. The CDR3 loop reads CASSLSTDTQYF. The CDR3 region has the DNA TGCGCCAGCAGCTTGAGTACAGATACGCAGTATTTT. The chain uses TRBV5-1 and TRBJ2-3; no clear D. Germline CDR1 and CDR2: SGHRS and YFSETQ. The CDR3 length is 12 residues. V dropped 1 base and J dropped 3 bases, with 3 bases sitting between them. The variable domain in full, with the rest retrieved from reference TRBV5-1 and TRBJ2-3, is KAGVTQTPRYLIKTRGQQVTLSCSPISGHRSVSWYQQTPGQGLQFLFEYFSETQRNKGNFPGRFSGRQFSNSRSEMNVSTLELGDSALYLCASSLSTDTQYFGPGTRLTVL.

The J gene is TRBJ1-2, the V gene TRBV4-1; D gene unclear. Germline-derived CDR1 and CDR2 are MGHRA and YSYEKL. The CDR3 covers 14 residues. V was shortened by 2 bases and J by 4 bases, with 11 bases between the two germline ends. The CDR3 sequence: CASSQLPNGYGYTF. CDR3 bases: TGCGCCAGCAGCCAATTACCAAATGGCTATGGCTACACCTTC.

The chain uses TRBV7-2 and TRBJ2-5; 7 nucleotides line up with TRBD1. CDR3 length equals 15 residues. Germline lookup yields CDR1 SGHTA and CDR2 FQGNSA. Losses at the gene ends were 5 bases for V and 4 bases for J; bases not matched to a gene: 10. Here the CDR3 DNA reads TGTGCCAGCAGCCCTAGGGCAGGGGGAACAGAGACCCAGTACTTC. This encodes CASSPRAGGTETQYF.

V gene TRBV30 combines with J gene TRBJ1-3, with TRBD1 matching 7 bases. After removal of 3 bases from V and 4 bases from J, the junction contained 9 bases not matched to a gene. CDR1 GTSNPN and CDR2 SVGIG come from the germline V gene (reference sequence). CDR3 length equals 15 residues. The CDR3, as DNA: TGTGCCTGGAGGGGGAAGGGGGCGCTGGGAAACACCATATATTTT. It translates to CAWRGKGALGNTIYF.

The chain has TRBV4-1 and TRBJ2-7; 9 nucleotides line up with TRBD1. The CDR3 has 16 amino acids. After removal of 2 bases from V and 1 base from J, the junction contained 6 bases not matched to a gene. In germline, CDR1 is MGHRA, CDR2 YSYEKL. The CDR3 DNA reads as TGCGCCAGCAGCCAACTCTTGACAGGGGGGTCCTACGAGCAGTACTTC. Encoded protein: CASSQLLTGGSYEQYF.

The rearrangement uses TRBV11-2 and TRBJ2-3; 7 bases are a match to TRBD1. The junction had 4 bases not matched to a gene; V was cut back by 5 bases and J by 2 bases. Germline V gene lookup returns CDR1 SGHAT and CDR2 FQNNGV. The CDR3 runs to 14 residues. The CDR3 protein is CASSRDRDTDTQYF. The CDR3 DNA reads TGTGCCAGCAGCCGAGACAGGGACACAGATACGCAGTATTTT.

The J gene is TRBJ1-1, the V gene TRBV5-6; D unresolved. CDR1 and CDR2 from the germline V gene are SGHDT and YYEEEE. The germline V and J ends were trimmed by 1 base and 0 bases, with 10 bases remaining between them. The CDR3 extends over 15 amino acids. Written as DNA, the CDR3 is TGTGCCAGCAGCTTGAAGTGGACTATGAACACTGAAGCTTTCTTT. Translation gives CASSLKWTMNTEAFF.

The rearrangement uses TRBV18 and TRBJ1-4; possible D gene TRBD1, 5 bases. Germline V gene lookup returns CDR1 KGHSH and CDR2 LQKENI. This CDR3 has 17 residues. The V and J ends lost 3 bases and 5 bases respectively, with 19 bases between them. The CDR3 bases are TGTGCCAGCTCACCTCCAGGGTGGAAGGACCCGAATGAAAAACTGTTTTTT. Translation gives CASSPPGWKDPNEKLFF.

V and J are TRBV5-1 and TRBJ2-1, with D unresolved. The V end was cut by 5 bases, the J end by 6 bases, with 6 bases between. The CDR3 runs 11 residues. Germline values: CDR1 SGHRS, CDR2 YFSETQ. For the CDR3, the DNA is TGCGCCAGCAGTTGGGGCAATGAGCAGTTCTTC. It yields the protein CASSWGNEQFF.

The chain is built from TRBV27 and TRBJ2-3; 9 bases align to TRBD2. CDR1 is MNHEY and CDR2 is SMNVEV in the germline V gene (reference sequence). V was clipped by 0 bases and J by 1 base; unmatched bases: 8. This CDR3 has 18 residues. CDR3 sequence reads: CASSLSASGVDRTDTQYF. The CDR3 DNA reads as TGTGCCAGCAGTTTATCCGCTAGCGGGGTGGATCGCACAGATACGCAGTATTTT.

This chain links TRBV19 with TRBJ1-3, with a possible D match to TRBD1 (5 bases). Germline CDR1 and CDR2: LNHDA and SQIVND (reference sequence). The V gene lost 5 bases and the J gene lost 0 bases, with 17 bases spanning the gap. CDR3 size: 17 residues. CDR3 loop: CASSPTPARASGNTIYF. Written as DNA, the CDR3 is TGTGCCAGTAGTCCGACCCCCGCCAGGGCCTCTGGAAACACCATATATTTT.

The V gene is TRBV27, the J gene TRBJ1-2, with D hard to call. This CDR3 region has 15 residues. CDR1 is MNHEY and CDR2 is SMNVEV in the germline V gene (reference sequence). The V end lost 6 bases, the J end lost 5 bases, and 19 bases lay between the germline ends. CDR3 sequence (DNA): TGTGCCAGCAGAGCTTCGTCCGGGGTCCATTATGGCTACACCTTC. Protein product: CASRASSGVHYGYTF.

This clone has a handful of counts. The chain combines TRBV10-1 with TRBJ1-1; no firm D call. Trimming stripped 3 bases from V and 8 bases from J, with 16 bases between. The CDR3 is 14 amino acids. Per germline, CDR1 WNHNN and CDR2 SYGVQD (reference sequence). CDR3 amino acids: CASSDSSGFAEAFF. DNA of the CDR3: TGCGCCAGCAGTGACTCCTCGGGATTCGCAGAAGCTTTCTTT.

The V call is TRBV19, the J call TRBJ1-6; tentatively, D is TRBD1 (5 bases). The CDR3 sequence is 14 residues long. V was clipped by 3 bases and J by 10 bases, with 13 bases between them. CDR1 is LNHDA and CDR2 is SQIVND in the germline V gene (reference sequence). The CDR3 DNA sequence: TGTGCCAGTAGTATTAGGGGAGATGGATCACCCCTCCACTTT. It codes for CASSIRGDGSPLHF.

The chain couples TRBV7-2 to TRBJ2-3, with 13 nucleotides matching TRBD2. This CDR3 contains 15 residues. J lost 4 bases, V lost 7 bases, and 5 bases had no gene match. The V gene's germline CDR1 is SGHTA and CDR2 FQGNSA. The CDR3 sequence: CASNKGLAGADTQYF. CDR3 nucleotides: TGTGCCAGCAACAAAGGACTAGCGGGAGCAGATACGCAGTATTTT.

This chain links TRBV6-5 with TRBJ2-6; D is possibly TRBD2 (6 bases). Germline V lookup: CDR1 MNHEY, CDR2 SVGAGI. V was shortened by 0 bases and J by 0 bases, with 6 bases between the two germline ends. CDR3 length: 16 amino acids. CDR3 sequence (DNA): TGTGCCAGCAGTTACTCGGGGGGCTCTGGGGCCAACGTCCTGACTTTC. Amino acid sequence: CASSYSGGSGANVLTF.

The chain couples TRBV29-1 to TRBJ2-7; 7 nucleotides match TRBD1. The germline CDR1 and CDR2 sequences are SQVTM and ANQGSEA. The CDR3 runs 15 residues. The trim removed 5 bases at V and 3 bases at J, leaving 13 bases unmatched. The CDR3 coding sequence is TGCAGCGTTCAGGGGGACACTCGATCGTACTACGAGCAGTACTTC. Its translation: CSVQGDTRSYYEQYF.

V gene TRBV12-3 or TRBV12-4 combines with J gene TRBJ1-2; a weak D match, TRBD1 (6 bases). Trimming removed 7 bases at V and 3 bases at J, with 12 bases between. The CDR3 consists of 13 residues. CDR3 amino acids: CASTRTVYYGYTF. As DNA, the CDR3 is TGTGCCAGCACCCGGACAGTTTACTATGGCTACACCTTC.